The entry that follows covers one TCR beta chain sequence. No antigen is known for it. This sample is drawn from a study of cytomegalovirus exposure and HLA in healthy donors. Study-wide results and limits: Researchers reportedly found TCR beta sequences accurately predicted most subjects' HLA-A and HLA-B alleles.

PCR amplification relied on 60 Vbeta primers (plus 13 Jbeta primers). Method: immunoSEQ multiplex PCR; TCRdb's copy keeps in-frame clones and lacks some. The sample table sets out about 51,000 clones. V was shortened by 4 bases and J by 11 bases, with 8 bases between the two germline ends. The CDR3 spans 10 residues. Germline V gene sequence: CDR1 SNHLY, CDR2 FYNNEI. Sequencing input: PBMCs. The TCR comes from a female donor in good health and CMV-seronegative. The rearrangement joins TRBV2 to TRBJ1-1; the D is unclear. DNA of the CDR3: TGTGCCAGCAGTGGTCGGCGGGCTTTCTTT. It translates to CASSGRRAFF.